The present T cell receptor beta chain was sequenced within a study of human T cells and chemical hapten exposure. Time point defined: patch test 1, 2 weeks after DPC sensitization. Treatment meaning: therapeutic diphenylcyclopropenone sensitization with weekly scalp DPC. TCRdb reprocessed the RACE reads with MiXCR, giving one entry per CDR3 protein. This table has about 120,000 distinct CDR3 sequences, about 12% appearing once. Germline V gene sequence: CDR1 LGHDT, CDR2 YNNKEL (reference sequence). This CDR3 is 13 amino acids long. V lost 1 base to trimming and J lost 3 bases, with 7 bases between them.

The sample consisted of whole blood, taken in connection with sensitization to the hapten diphenylcyclopropenone (DPC). This TCR was recovered from a woman between 50 and 59 years old with alopecia areata. Some clones in this sample may be carry-over from other donors' samples. The gene calls are TRBV3-1 and TRBJ2-7; D is unclear. The chain's CDR3 is CASSQGTYYEQYF. CDR3 nucleotides: TGTGCCAGCAGCCAAGGTACCTACTACGAGCAGTACTTC.